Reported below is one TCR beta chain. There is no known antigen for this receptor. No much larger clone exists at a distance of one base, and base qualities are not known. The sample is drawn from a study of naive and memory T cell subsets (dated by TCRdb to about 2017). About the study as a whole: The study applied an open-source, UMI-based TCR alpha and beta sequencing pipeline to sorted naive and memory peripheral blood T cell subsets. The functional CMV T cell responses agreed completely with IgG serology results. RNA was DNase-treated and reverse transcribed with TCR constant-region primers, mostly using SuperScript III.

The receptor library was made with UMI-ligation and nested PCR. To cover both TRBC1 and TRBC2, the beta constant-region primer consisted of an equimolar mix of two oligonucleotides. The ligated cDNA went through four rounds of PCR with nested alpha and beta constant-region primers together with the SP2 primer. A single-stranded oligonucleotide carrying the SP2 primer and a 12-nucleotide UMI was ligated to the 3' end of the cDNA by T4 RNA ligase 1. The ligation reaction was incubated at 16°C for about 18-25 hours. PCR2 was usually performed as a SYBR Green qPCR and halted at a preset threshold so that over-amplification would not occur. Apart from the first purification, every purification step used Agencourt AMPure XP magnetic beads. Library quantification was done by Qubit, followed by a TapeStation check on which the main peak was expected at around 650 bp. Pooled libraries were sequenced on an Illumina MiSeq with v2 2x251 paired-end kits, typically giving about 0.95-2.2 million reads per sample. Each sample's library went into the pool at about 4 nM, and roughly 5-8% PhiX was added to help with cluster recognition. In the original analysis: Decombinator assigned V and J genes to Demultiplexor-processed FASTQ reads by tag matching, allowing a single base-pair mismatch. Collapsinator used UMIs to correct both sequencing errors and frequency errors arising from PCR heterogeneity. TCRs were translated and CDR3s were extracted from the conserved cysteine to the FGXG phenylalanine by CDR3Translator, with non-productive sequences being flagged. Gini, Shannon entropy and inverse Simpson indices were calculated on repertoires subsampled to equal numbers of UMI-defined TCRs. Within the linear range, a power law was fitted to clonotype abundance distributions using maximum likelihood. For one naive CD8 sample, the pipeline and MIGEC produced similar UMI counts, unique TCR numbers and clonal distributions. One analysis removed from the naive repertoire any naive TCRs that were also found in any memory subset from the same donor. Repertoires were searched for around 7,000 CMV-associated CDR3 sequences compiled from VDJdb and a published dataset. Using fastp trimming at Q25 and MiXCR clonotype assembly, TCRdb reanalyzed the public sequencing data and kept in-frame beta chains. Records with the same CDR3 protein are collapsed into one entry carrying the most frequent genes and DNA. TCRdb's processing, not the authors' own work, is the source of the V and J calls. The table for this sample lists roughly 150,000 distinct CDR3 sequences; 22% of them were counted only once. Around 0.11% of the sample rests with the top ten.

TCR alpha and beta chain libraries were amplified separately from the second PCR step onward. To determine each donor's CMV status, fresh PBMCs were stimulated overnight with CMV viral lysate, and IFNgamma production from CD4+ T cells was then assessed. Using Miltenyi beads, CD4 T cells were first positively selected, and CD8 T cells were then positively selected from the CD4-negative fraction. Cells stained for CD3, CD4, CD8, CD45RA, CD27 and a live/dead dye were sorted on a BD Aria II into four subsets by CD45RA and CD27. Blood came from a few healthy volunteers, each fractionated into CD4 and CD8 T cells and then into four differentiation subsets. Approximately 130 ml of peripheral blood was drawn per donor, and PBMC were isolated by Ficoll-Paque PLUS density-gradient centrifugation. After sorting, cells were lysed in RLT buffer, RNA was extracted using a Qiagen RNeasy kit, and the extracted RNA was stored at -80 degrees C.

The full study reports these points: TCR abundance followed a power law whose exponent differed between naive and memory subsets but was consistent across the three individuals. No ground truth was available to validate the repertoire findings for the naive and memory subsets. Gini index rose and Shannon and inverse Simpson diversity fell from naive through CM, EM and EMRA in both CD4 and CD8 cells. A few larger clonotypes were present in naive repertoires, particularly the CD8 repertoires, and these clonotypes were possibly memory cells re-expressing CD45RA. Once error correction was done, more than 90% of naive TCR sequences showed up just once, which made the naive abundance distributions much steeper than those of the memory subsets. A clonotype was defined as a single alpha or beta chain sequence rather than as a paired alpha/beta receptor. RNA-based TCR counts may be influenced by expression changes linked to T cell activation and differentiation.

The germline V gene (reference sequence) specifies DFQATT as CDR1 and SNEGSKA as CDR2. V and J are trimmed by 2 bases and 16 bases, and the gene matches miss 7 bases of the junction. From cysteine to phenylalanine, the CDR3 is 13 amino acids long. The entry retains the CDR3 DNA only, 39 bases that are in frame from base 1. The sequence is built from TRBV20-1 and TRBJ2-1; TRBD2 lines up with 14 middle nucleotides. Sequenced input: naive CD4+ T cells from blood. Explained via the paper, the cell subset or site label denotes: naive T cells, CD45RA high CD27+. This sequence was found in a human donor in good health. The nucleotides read TGCAGTGCTAGAAGGACTAGCGGGAGGCCGCCTTTCTTC. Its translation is CSARRTSGRPPFF.